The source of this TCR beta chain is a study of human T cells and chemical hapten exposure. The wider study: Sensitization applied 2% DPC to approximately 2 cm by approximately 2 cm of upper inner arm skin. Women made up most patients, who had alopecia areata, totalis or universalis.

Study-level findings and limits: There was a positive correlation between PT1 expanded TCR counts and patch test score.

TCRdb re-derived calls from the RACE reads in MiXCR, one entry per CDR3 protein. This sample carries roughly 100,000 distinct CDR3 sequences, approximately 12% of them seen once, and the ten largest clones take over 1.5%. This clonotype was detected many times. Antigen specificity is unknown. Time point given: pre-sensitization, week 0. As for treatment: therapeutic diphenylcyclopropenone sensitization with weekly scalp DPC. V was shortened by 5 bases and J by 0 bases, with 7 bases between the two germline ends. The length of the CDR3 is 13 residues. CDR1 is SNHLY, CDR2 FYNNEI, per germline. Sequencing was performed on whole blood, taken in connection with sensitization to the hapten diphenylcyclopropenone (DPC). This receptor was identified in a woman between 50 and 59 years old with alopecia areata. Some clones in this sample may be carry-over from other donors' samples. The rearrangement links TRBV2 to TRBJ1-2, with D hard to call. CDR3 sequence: CASSPFTNYGYTF. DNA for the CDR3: TGTGCCAGCAGTCCATTCACTAACTATGGCTACACCTTC.